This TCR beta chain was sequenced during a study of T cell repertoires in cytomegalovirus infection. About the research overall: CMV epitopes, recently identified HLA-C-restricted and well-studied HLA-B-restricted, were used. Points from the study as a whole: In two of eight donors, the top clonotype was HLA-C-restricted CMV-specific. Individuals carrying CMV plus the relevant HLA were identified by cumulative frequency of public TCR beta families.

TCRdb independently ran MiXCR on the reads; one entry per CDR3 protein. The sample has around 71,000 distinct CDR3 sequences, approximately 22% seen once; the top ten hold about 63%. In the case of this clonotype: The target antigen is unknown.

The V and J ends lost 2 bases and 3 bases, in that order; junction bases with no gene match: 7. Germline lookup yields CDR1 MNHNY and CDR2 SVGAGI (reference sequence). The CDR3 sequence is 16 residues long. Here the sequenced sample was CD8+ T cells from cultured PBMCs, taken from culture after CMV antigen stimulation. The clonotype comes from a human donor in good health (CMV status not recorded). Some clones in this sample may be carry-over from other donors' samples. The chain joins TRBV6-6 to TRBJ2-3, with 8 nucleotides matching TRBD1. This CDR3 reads CASSYGGQGATDTQYF. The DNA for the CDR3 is TGTGCCAGCAGTTACGGTGGACAGGGTGCGACAGATACGCAGTATTTT.